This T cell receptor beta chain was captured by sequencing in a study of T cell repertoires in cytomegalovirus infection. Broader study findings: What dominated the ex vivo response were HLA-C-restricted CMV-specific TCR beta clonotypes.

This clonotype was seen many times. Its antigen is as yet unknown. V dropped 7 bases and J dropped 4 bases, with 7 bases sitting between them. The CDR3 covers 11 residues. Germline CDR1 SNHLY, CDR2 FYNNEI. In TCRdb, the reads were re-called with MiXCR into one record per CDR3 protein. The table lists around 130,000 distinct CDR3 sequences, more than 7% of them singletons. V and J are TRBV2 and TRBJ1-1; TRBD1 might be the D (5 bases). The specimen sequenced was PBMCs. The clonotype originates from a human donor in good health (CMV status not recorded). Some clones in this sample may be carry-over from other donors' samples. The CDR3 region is CASKGFTEAFF. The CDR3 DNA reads TGTGCCAGCAAGGGGTTCACTGAAGCTTTCTTT.